This T cell receptor (beta chain) was sequenced in a study of T-cell reconstitution after alpha-beta-depleted transplantation in children. TCRbeta library construction was performed incorporating unique molecular identifiers. TCRdb used MiXCR to reprocess the PCR reads, holding one entry per CDR3 protein. The repertoire holds some 500,000 distinct CDR3 sequences, approximately 30% seen once, with less than 2.5% in the top ten. This material consisted of PBMCs from the stem cell graft donor, taken from the stem cell graft. This receptor was taken from a human donor who donated a stem cell graft to a child with aplastic anemia.

The DNA of the CDR3 is TGCGCCAGCAGCTTGGGAGACAGCGGTAACGGCTACACCTTC. Protein sequence: CASSLGDSGNGYTF. The chain links TRBV5-1 to TRBJ1-2; TRBD1 might be the D (5 bases). Trimming removed 0 bases from V and 8 bases from J, with 14 bases in between. Germline assignment: CDR1 SGHRS and CDR2 YFSETQ. The CDR3 contains 14 residues.